A selection of T cell receptor beta chains follows, all from one sample in a study of cytomegalovirus exposure and HLA in healthy donors. Repertoires were generated with immunoSEQ multiplex PCR, while TCRdb's copy carries only in-frame clones and drops some. The repertoire consists of roughly 110,000 clones, with approximately 78% occurring once and the leading ten covering roughly 23%. Sequencing was performed on PBMCs. Receptors were obtained from a man in his thirties or forties in good health and CMV-seropositive. CDR3s leave out the opening cysteine and the closing phenylalanine or tryptophan.

v_gene,j_gene,CDR3aa
TRBV7-6,TRBJ1-4,ASSLLQGANEKLF
TRBV5-1,TRBJ1-5,ASSLGQSRNQPQH
TRBV30,TRBJ1-3,AWSETGPENTIY
TRBV6-1,TRBJ1-3,ASSGTATGNTIY
TRBV7-2,TRBJ2-3,ASSLIDYTDTQY
TRBV7-2,TRBJ1-5,ASSLRGQDQPQH
TRBV5-1,TRBJ2-1,ASSVTGSGDEQF
TRBV7-8,TRBJ2-2,ASSLTSGRNTGELF
TRBV27,TRBJ2-7,ASSSPSRYEQY
TRBV6-4,TRBJ2-3,ASSDSSGGGTDTQY
TRBV19,TRBJ1-1,ASSPLPGRNTEAF
TRBV19,TRBJ2-1,ASSIIVQSNEQF
TRBV7-8,TRBJ1-5,ASSFVGQGGNQPQH
TRBV7-8,TRBJ1-5,ASARDSNQPQH
TRBV7-2,TRBJ2-2,ASSWDRGLDGELF
TRBV5-1,TRBJ1-1,ASSRQRTTEAF
TRBV4-1,TRBJ2-1,ASSQVAGVAYNEQF
TRBV11-2,TRBJ2-1,ASSLLAGGLYNEQF
TRBV11-2,TRBJ2-3,ASSLRERESDTQY
TRBV7-3,TRBJ2-2,ASSAAGGITGELF
TRBV30,TRBJ2-7,AWRQPPTYEQY
TRBV19,TRBJ2-5,ASTDLPGQETQY
TRBV27,TRBJ2-1,ASSLSGGSYNEQF
TRBV5-8,TRBJ2-5,ASSPGTSRSKY
TRBV5-6,TRBJ2-5,ASALGAQGWGETQY
TRBV2,TRBJ2-1,ASTPGTSGSGEQF
TRBV15,TRBJ2-3,ATSRGWDRGSDTQY
TRBV28,TRBJ1-5,ASSGTGGFNQPQH
TRBV5-4,TRBJ1-2,ASSPRATGDYGYT
TRBV11-2,TRBJ1-6,ASSLVRDGSPLH
TRBV9,TRBJ2-3,ASSVGETGTDTQY
TRBV29-1,TRBJ2-1,SVLGGGEQF
TRBV4-1,TRBJ1-1,ASSYGQLNTEAF
TRBV5-4,TRBJ2-4,ASSGNQGLLAKNIQY
TRBV27,TRBJ2-5,ASSARVFRETQY
TRBV9,TRBJ1-1,ASSPSRRGLNTEAF
TRBV9,TRBJ2-3,ASSVSPPDRGRAPDPLFDQY
TRBV11-2,TRBJ2-1,ASSSLDRIYEQF
TRBV29-1,TRBJ1-4,SVEDRDTFGKLF
TRBV5-1,TRBJ1-4,ASSPGQGNEKLF
TRBV6-1,TRBJ2-2,ASSVAGELF
TRBV28,TRBJ1-1,ASILRQGLNTEAF
TRBV5-4,TRBJ1-1,ASSLPQNTEAF
TRBV5-1,TRBJ2-4,ASSLGGGANIQY
TRBV28,TRBJ1-2,ASSGAEGANGYT
TRBV29-1,TRBJ2-1,SVEGRIGGTSYNEQF
TRBV12-5,TRBJ1-6,ASGLQLFNSPLH
TRBV6-1,TRBJ1-5,ASSRGAEQPQH
TRBV27,TRBJ2-7,ASSLGSVSGGAGSYEQY
TRBV28,TRBJ1-4,ASTATNEKLF
TRBV5-1,TRBJ2-3,ASSRGLAGADTQY
TRBV6-6,TRBJ1-2,ASTHRSGATNYGYT
TRBV4-2,TRBJ2-1,ASSQDKAGVSEQF
TRBV19,TRBJ2-7,ATGPGLVNRYEQY
TRBV4-1,TRBJ1-5,ASSQDGGARELNQPQH
TRBV6-1,TRBJ1-1,ASNPRPGGAEAF
TRBV5-4,TRBJ2-3,ASSFLAGGTDTQY
TRBV2,TRBJ1-5,ASSEGTEIPTYSNQPQH
TRBV21-1,TRBJ2-7,ASSTRTGREHEQY